The source of this T cell receptor (beta chain) is a study of blood T cell repertoires in COVID-19. This CDR3 spans 13 amino acids. CDR1 is MNHEY and CDR2 is SVGEGT in the germline V gene. The germline V and J ends were trimmed by 2 bases and 4 bases, with 8 bases remaining between them. The repertoire was sequenced with immunoSEQ multiplex PCR; TCRdb's copy has only in-frame clones and lacks some. The sample carries approximately 160,000 clones, approximately 88% recorded once. The sequenced material came from peripheral blood. This chain connects TRBV6-2 or TRBV6-3 to TRBJ1-1; D is perhaps TRBD1 (5 bases). The receptor's source is a woman aged 55-70 years with acute or convalescent COVID-19. CDR3 nucleotides: TGTGCCAGCAGTTACAGGGGTACCACTGAAGCTTTCTTT. As protein: CASSYRGTTEAFF.